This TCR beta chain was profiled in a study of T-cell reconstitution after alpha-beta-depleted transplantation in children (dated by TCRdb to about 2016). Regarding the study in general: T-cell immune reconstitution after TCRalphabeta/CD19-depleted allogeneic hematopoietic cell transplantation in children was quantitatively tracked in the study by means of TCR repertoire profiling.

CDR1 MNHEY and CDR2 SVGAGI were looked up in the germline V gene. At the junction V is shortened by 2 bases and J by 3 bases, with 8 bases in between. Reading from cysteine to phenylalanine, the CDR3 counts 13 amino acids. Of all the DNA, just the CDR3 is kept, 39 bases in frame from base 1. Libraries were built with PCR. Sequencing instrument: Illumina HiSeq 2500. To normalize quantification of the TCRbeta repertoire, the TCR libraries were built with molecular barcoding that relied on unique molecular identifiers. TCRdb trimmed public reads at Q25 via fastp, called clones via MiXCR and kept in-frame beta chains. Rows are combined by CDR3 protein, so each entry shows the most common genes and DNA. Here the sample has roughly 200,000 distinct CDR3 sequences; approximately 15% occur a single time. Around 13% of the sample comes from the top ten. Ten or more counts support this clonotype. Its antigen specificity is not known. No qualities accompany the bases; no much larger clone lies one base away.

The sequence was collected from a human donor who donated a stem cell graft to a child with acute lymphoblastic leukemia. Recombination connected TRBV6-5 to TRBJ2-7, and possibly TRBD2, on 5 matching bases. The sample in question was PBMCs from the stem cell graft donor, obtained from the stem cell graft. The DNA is TGTGCCAGCAGTTACGGGCGGGTCTACGAGCAGTACTTC. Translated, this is CASSYGRVYEQYF.